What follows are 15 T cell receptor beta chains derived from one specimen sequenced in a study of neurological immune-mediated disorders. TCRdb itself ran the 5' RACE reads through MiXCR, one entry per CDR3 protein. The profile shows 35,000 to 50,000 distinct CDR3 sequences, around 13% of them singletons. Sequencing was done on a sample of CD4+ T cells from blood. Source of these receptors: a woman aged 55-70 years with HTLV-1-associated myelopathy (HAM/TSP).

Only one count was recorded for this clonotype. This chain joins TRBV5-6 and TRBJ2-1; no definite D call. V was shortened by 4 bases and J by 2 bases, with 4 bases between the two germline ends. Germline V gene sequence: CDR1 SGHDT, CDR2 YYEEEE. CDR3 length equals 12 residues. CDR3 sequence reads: CASSNTYNEQFF. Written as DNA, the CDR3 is TGTGCCAGCAGCAACACCTACAATGAGCAGTTCTTC. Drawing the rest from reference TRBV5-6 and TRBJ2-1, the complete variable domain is DAGVTQSPTHLIKTRGQQVTLRCSPKSGHDTVSWYQQALGQGPQFIFQYYEEEERQRGNFPDRFSGHQFPNYSSELNVNALLLGDSALYLCASSNTYNEQFFGPGTRLTVL.

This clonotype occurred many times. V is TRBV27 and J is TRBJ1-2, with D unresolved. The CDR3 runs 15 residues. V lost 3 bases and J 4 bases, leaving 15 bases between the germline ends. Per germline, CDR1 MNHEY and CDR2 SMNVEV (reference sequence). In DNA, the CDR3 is TGTGCCAGCAGTTTCTCGCCCAACCCCTTCTATGGCTACACCTTC. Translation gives CASSFSPNPFYGYTF.

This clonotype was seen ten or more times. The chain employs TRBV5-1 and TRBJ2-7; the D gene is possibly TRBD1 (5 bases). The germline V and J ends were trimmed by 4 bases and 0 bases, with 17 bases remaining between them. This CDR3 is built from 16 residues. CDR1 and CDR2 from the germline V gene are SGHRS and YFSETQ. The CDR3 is CASSPERATGSYEQYF. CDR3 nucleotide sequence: TGCGCCAGCAGCCCGGAAAGGGCTACAGGCTCCTACGAGCAGTACTTC.

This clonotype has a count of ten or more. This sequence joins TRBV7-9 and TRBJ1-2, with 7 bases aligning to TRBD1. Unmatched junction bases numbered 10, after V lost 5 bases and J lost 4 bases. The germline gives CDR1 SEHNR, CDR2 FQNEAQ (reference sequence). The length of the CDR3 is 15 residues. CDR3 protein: CASSEPTGVGYGYTF. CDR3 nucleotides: TGTGCCAGCAGCGAACCAACAGGGGTAGGCTATGGCTACACCTTC.

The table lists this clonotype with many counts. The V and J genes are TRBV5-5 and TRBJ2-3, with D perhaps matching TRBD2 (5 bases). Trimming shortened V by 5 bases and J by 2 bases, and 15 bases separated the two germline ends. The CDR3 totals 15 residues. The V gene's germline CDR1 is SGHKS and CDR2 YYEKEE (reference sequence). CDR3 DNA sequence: TGTGCCAGCAGACTGGACTCCGCCCTCACAGATACGCAGTATTTT. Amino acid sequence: CASRLDSALTDTQYF.

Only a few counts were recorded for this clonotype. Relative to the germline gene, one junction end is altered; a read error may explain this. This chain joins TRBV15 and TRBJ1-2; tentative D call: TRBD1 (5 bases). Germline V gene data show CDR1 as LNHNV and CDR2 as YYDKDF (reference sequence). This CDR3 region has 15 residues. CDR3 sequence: CATRRDLGEAGCYTF. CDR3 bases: TGTGCCACCAGAAGAGATCTGGGGGAAGCAGGCTGCTACACCTTC.

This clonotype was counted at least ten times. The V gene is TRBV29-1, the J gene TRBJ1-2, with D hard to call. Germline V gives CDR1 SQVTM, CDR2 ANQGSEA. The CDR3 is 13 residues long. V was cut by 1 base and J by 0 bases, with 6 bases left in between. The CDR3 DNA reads TGCAGCGTTGAAGCTGGCTCTAACTATGGCTACACCTTC. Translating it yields CSVEAGSNYGYTF.

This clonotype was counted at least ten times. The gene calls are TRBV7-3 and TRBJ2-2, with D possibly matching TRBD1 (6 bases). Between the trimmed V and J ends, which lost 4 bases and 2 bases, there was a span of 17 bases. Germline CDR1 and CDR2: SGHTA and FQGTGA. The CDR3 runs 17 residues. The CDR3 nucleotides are TGTGCCAGCAGCTCGGAACCGGGACAAACAAACACCGGGGAGCTGTTTTTT. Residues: CASSSEPGQTNTGELFF.

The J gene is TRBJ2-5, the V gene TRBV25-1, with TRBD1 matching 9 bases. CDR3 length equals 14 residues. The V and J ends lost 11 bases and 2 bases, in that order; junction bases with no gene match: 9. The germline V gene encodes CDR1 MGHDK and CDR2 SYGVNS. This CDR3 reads CAVQSGTGQETQYF. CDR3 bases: TGTGCCGTCCAATCCGGGACAGGGCAAGAGACCCAGTACTTC.

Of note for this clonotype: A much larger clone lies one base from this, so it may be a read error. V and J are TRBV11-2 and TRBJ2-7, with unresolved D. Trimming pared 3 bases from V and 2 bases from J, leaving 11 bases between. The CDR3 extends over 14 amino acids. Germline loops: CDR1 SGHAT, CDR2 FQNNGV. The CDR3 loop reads CASSFGKGPYEQYF. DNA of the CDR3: TGTGCCAGCAGCTTTGGGAAAGGCCCCTACGAGCAGTACTTC.

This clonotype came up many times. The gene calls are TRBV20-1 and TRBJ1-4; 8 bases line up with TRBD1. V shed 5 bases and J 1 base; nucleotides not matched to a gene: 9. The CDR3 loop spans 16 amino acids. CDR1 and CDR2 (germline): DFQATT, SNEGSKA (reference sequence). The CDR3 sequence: CSAGQTGEGTNEKLFF. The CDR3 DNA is TGCAGTGCTGGACAGACAGGGGAAGGAACTAATGAAAAACTGTTTTTT.

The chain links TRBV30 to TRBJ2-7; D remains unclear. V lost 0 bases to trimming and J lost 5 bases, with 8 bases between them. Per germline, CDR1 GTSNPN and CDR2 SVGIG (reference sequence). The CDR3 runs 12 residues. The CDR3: CAWSVRTHEQYF. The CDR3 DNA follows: TGTGCCTGGAGTGTTCGGACCCACGAGCAGTACTTC.

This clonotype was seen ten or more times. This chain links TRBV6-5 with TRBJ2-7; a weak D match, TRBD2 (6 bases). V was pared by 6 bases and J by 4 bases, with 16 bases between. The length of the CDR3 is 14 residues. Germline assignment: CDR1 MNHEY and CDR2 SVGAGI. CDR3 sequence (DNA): TGTGCCAGCAGATCCGACACCAGCGGGTACGAGCAGTACTTC. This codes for CASRSDTSGYEQYF.

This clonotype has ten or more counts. The CDR3 DNA sequence: TGTGCCAGCAGCTATTACCGGGACAGGGCGGGCAATGAGCAGTTCTTC. Its translation is CASSYYRDRAGNEQFF. The gene calls are TRBV27 and TRBJ2-1, with 9 positions matching TRBD1. Germline values: CDR1 MNHEY, CDR2 SMNVEV (reference sequence). The CDR3 has 16 residues. J lost 6 bases, V lost 6 bases, and 12 bases had no gene match.

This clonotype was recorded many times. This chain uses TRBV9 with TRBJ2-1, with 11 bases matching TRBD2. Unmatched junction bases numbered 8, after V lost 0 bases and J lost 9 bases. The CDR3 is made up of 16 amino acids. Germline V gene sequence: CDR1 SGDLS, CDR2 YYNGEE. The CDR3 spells CASSVGTSGGLGEQFF. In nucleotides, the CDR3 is TGTGCCAGCAGCGTAGGAACTAGCGGGGGCCTCGGTGAGCAGTTCTTC. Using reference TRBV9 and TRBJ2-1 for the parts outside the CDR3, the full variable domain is DSGVTQTPKHLITATGQRVTLRCSPRSGDLSVYWYQQSLDQGLQFLIQYYNGEERAKGNILERFSAQQFPDLHSELNLSSLELGDSALYFCASSVGTSGGLGEQFFGPGTRLTVL.